This TCR beta chain was captured in a study of shared clonotypes between healthy human individuals. The CD4+ fraction was divided into a CD45RA+ naive subset and a CD45RA-negative memory subset. V was pared by 6 bases and J by 7 bases, with 19 bases between. Germline assignment: CDR1 MNHNS and CDR2 SASEGT. CDR3 length: 14 amino acids. Clones were read by immunoSEQ multiplex PCR, and TCRdb kept only the in-frame ones, dropping some. The table records around 700,000 clones, 60% to 75% of them present only once. Whole-study findings and limits: Even with large depth, rarefaction showed that sorted-subset sequencing was incomplete. The genetic and exposure-history diversity represented was limited by few donors. Clonotypes that were shared across a handful of donors made up roughly 5% of naive CD4 clonotypes.

On this clone: Its antigen is not identified.

The chain combines TRBV6-1 with TRBJ2-7; a possible D gene is TRBD1 (6 bases). Sequenced: memory CD4+ T cells sorted from blood. Documented subset: CD45RA-negative fraction. The sequence derives from a young woman in good health. CDR3 DNA: TGTGCCAGCAGGGTGACAGGTACCGTTGTGGAGCAGTACTTC. Its protein product is CASRVTGTVVEQYF.